This T cell receptor beta chain appears in the sequencing data of a study of CD8+ T cells in alopecia areata. This clone was observed a few times. Sequencing used cDNA as its template, made by extracting RNA and reverse transcribing it. Produced via immunoSEQ multiplex PCR; TCRdb's table is partial and in-frame only. The sample holds about 200,000 clones, roughly three fifths seen once. J was trimmed by 0 bases and V by 5 bases; bases with no gene match: 8. This CDR3 comprises 16 residues. The germline V gene has CDR1 SEHNR and CDR2 FQNEAQ (reference sequence). Sequences were obtained from CD8+ T cells sorted from blood. The chain links TRBV7-9 to TRBJ2-5; 8 bases match TRBD2. The receptor was isolated from a human donor in good health. This CDR3 is CASSKSGGAYQETQYF. CDR3 nucleotide sequence: TGTGCCAGCAGCAAGAGCGGGGGCGCGTACCAAGAGACCCAGTACTTC.